The 21 T cell receptor beta chains below come from one sample, sequenced in a study of memory B cells and T cells in multiple sclerosis. Sequencing was performed with immunoSEQ multiplex PCR; in TCRdb, only in-frame clones are kept and a portion is missing. The sample records 12,000 to 15,000 clones, around 63% being singletons. The material sequenced was memory (CD45RO+) CD4+ T cells from blood. Source of these receptors: a human donor with multiple sclerosis.

The chain carries TRBV19 and TRBJ2-7; 9 bases fit TRBD1. The CDR3 covers 15 residues. Looked up from germline, CDR1 is LNHDA and CDR2 is SQIVND (reference sequence). J was trimmed by 0 bases and V by 7 bases; bases with no gene match: 7. The CDR3 sequence: CASIGPGQGSYEQYF. In DNA, the CDR3 is TGTGCCAGTATAGGACCGGGACAGGGCTCCTACGAGCAGTACTTC.

The chain links TRBV10-2 to TRBJ2-7, with TRBD2 matching 12 bases. Germline CDR1 and CDR2: WSHSY and SAAADI. V shed 10 bases and J 2 bases; nucleotides not matched to a gene: 6. The CDR3 totals 14 residues. The CDR3 spells CAIQASGRAYEQYF. DNA for the CDR3: TGCGCCATCCAGGCTAGCGGGAGGGCCTACGAGCAGTACTTC.

The chain uses TRBV28 and TRBJ2-1; no clear D gene. V lost 5 bases to trimming and J lost 8 bases, with 19 bases between them. This CDR3 has 15 residues. Germline loops: CDR1 MDHEN, CDR2 SYDVKM. CDR3 nucleotide sequence: TGTGCCAGCAGTCCCTATACTCGTGTCCTGTATGAGCAGTTCTTC. This encodes CASSPYTRVLYEQFF.

This chain joins TRBV6-5 and TRBJ1-5; 8 nucleotides align to TRBD1. The V segment lost 2 bases and the J segment 4 bases; nucleotides outside the gene matches: 7. Germline lookup yields CDR1 MNHEY and CDR2 SVGAGI. The CDR3 length is 16 residues. The CDR3 region has the DNA TGTGCCAGCAGTTACGCTTGGACAGGGAATAATCAGCCCCAGCATTTT. Protein sequence: CASSYAWTGNNQPQHF.

This chain uses TRBV7-8 with TRBJ2-1; D unresolved. The germline V gene encodes CDR1 SGHVS and CDR2 FQNEAQ. V was pared by 5 bases and J by 0 bases, with 11 bases between. The CDR3 has 15 residues. The CDR3 nucleotides are TGTGCCAGCAGCCCGAGACACAGCTCCTACAATGAGCAGTTCTTC. Encoded protein: CASSPRHSSYNEQFF.

This chain joins TRBV7-2 and TRBJ2-5, with D possibly TRBD1 on 5 matching bases. The CDR3 runs to 13 residues. Germline loops: CDR1 SGHTA, CDR2 FQGNSA. V lost 4 bases and J 2 bases, leaving 8 bases between the germline ends. This chain's CDR3 is CASSSRTQETQYF. CDR3 in DNA: TGTGCCAGCAGCTCCCGGACACAAGAGACCCAGTACTTC.

This clone has a single count. The chain couples TRBV28 to TRBJ2-2; 14 bases are shared with TRBD2. The CDR3 extends over 15 amino acids. CDR1 and CDR2 from the germline V gene are MDHEN and SYDVKM. V shed 6 bases, J shed 4 bases, and the junction held 1 base outside the gene matches. CDR3 region: CASRGTSGSTGELFF. CDR3 bases: TGTGCCAGCAGGGGGACTAGCGGGAGCACCGGGGAGCTGTTTTTT.

The rearrangement links TRBV19 to TRBJ2-1, with TRBD2 matching over 12 bases. Looked up from germline, CDR1 is LNHDA and CDR2 is SQIVND (reference sequence). The V and J ends lost 5 bases and 6 bases, in that order; junction bases with no gene match: 8. The length of the CDR3 is 16 residues. CDR3 protein: CASSRTSGNPSNEQFF. CDR3 DNA: TGTGCCAGTAGTCGGACTAGCGGGAACCCTAGCAATGAGCAGTTCTTC.

This clone was seen a handful of times. The chain combines TRBV11-3 with TRBJ1-1; 7 nucleotides line up with TRBD1. Germline loops: CDR1 SGHNT, CDR2 YENEEA. This CDR3 comprises 15 residues. V shed 10 bases, J shed 4 bases, and the junction held 15 bases outside the gene matches. The chain's CDR3 is CATRGQGGEGTEAFF. CDR3 DNA sequence: TGTGCCACAAGGGGTCAGGGGGGAGAGGGCACTGAAGCTTTCTTT.

The chain uses TRBV28 and TRBJ1-3; D possibly corresponds to TRBD1 (5 bases). The CDR3 extends over 15 amino acids. Trimming removed 7 bases from V and 4 bases from J, with 17 bases in between. Germline V gene lookup returns CDR1 MDHEN and CDR2 SYDVKM. This chain's CDR3 is CASTNRGGKGNTIYF. The DNA for the CDR3 is TGTGCCAGCACCAACCGGGGGGGGAAAGGAAACACCATATATTTT. Supplemented by reference TRBV28 and TRBJ1-3, the full variable domain reads DVKVTQSSRYLVKRTGEKVFLECVQDMDHENMFWYRQDPGLGLRLIYFSYDVKMKEKGDIPEGYSVSREKKERFSLILESASTNQTSMYLCASTNRGGKGNTIYFGEGSWLTVV.

This clone was seen more than once but under ten times. The chain employs TRBV7-3 and TRBJ2-1; 14 bases agree with TRBD2. Germline CDR1 is SGHTA and CDR2 is FQGTGA. The V segment lost 4 bases and the J segment 6 bases; nucleotides outside the gene matches: 5. The CDR3 totals 16 residues. CDR3 DNA sequence: TGTGCCAGCAGCTCACGACTAGCGGGAGGGATCAATGAGCAGTTCTTC. The encoded protein is CASSSRLAGGINEQFF.

A few counts support this clone. The V and J genes are TRBV30 and TRBJ1-3, with 7 positions matching TRBD1. CDR3 size: 16 residues. Per germline, CDR1 GTSNPN and CDR2 SVGIG (reference sequence). V gave up 3 bases and J gave up 3 bases; unmatched junction bases: 11. As DNA, the CDR3 is TGTGCCTGGAGCCAAGTAGGAGGGGGCAGTGGAAACACCATATATTTT. Protein product: CAWSQVGGGSGNTIYF.

This rearrangement joins TRBV2 to TRBJ2-7; TRBD2 aligns across 7 bases. The CDR3 is 14 amino acids. With V trimmed by 8 bases and J by 0 bases, 7 bases remained unmatched. The germline gives CDR1 SNHLY, CDR2 FYNNEI. For the CDR3, the DNA is TGTGCCAGCGGGGAGGGGATTACCTCCTACGAGCAGTACTTC. Residues: CASGEGITSYEQYF.

The V and J genes are TRBV4-2 and TRBJ2-1, with 7 positions matching TRBD2. CDR3 size: 16 residues. The V gene end was trimmed by 0 bases and the J gene end by 0 bases; junction bases not matched to a gene: 2. The germline V gene has CDR1 LGHNA and CDR2 YNFKEQ. The chain's CDR3 is CASSQDPGGSYNEQFF. For the CDR3, the DNA is TGTGCCAGCAGCCAAGACCCGGGGGGCTCCTACAATGAGCAGTTCTTC.

V gene TRBV27 combines with J gene TRBJ2-3; 7 bases match TRBD2. The CDR3 consists of 16 residues. V shed 5 bases and J 1 base; nucleotides not matched to a gene: 9. The germline V gene encodes CDR1 MNHEY and CDR2 SMNVEV (reference sequence). The CDR3 DNA follows: TGTGCCAGCAGTCCGATCCTAGCGGACGGCACAGATACGCAGTATTTT. Translated: CASSPILADGTDTQYF.

This clone is deemed medium-sized (0.01 to 0.1%). The chain is built from TRBV18 and TRBJ2-1, with 11 bases aligning to TRBD2. Germline V gene sequence: CDR1 KGHSH, CDR2 LQKENI. J gave up 6 bases and V 4 bases, and 5 bases lay outside the gene matches. CDR3 length: 15 amino acids. CDR3 DNA sequence: TGTGCCAGCTCACAACTAGCGGGAGCGGCCAATGAGCAGTTCTTC. It translates to CASSQLAGAANEQFF.

This rearrangement joins TRBV9 to TRBJ1-1; 8 bases map to TRBD1. The V gene end was trimmed by 4 bases and the J gene end by 0 bases; junction bases not matched to a gene: 8. The CDR3 spans 16 residues. CDR1 is SGDLS, CDR2 YYNGEE, per germline. The CDR3 DNA reads TGTGCCAGCAGCCCCAGGCAGGGGGCCGTGAACACTGAAGCTTTCTTT. Residues: CASSPRQGAVNTEAFF.

The chain combines TRBV19 with TRBJ2-5; tentatively, D is TRBD1 (6 bases). With 4 bases removed from V and 2 bases from J, the gap between germline ends came to 17 bases. This CDR3 contains 16 residues. Germline V lookup: CDR1 LNHDA, CDR2 SQIVND (reference sequence). The CDR3 protein is CASSRTTGHTQETQYF. The CDR3 coding sequence is TGTGCCAGTAGTAGAACTACGGGACATACGCAAGAGACCCAGTACTTC.

This chain connects TRBV2 to TRBJ2-7, with a weak D call TRBD1 (5 bases). The germline V gene has CDR1 SNHLY and CDR2 FYNNEI. The V end lost 0 bases, the J end lost 3 bases, and 9 bases lay between the germline ends. The CDR3 runs to 14 residues. The CDR3 sequence is CASSEALRGYEQYF. The CDR3 DNA sequence: TGTGCCAGCAGTGAAGCGCTTAGGGGCTACGAGCAGTACTTC.

This rearrangement joins TRBV28 to TRBJ2-1; no firm D call. This CDR3 comprises 13 residues. The germline V gene encodes CDR1 MDHEN and CDR2 SYDVKM. Between the trimmed V and J ends, which lost 6 bases and 3 bases, there was a span of 9 bases. This CDR3 reads CASSFGGYNEQFF. The DNA of the CDR3 is TGTGCCAGCAGCTTCGGCGGCTACAATGAGCAGTTCTTC.

The chain has TRBV6-5 and TRBJ2-3; D unclear. CDR1 and CDR2 (germline): MNHEY, SVGAGI. The CDR3 is made up of 14 amino acids. V lost 6 bases, J lost 3 bases, and 13 bases lay in between. For the CDR3, the DNA is TGTGCCAGCAGCCAAATCCTGGCTACAGATACGCAGTATTTT. Translation gives CASSQILATDTQYF.